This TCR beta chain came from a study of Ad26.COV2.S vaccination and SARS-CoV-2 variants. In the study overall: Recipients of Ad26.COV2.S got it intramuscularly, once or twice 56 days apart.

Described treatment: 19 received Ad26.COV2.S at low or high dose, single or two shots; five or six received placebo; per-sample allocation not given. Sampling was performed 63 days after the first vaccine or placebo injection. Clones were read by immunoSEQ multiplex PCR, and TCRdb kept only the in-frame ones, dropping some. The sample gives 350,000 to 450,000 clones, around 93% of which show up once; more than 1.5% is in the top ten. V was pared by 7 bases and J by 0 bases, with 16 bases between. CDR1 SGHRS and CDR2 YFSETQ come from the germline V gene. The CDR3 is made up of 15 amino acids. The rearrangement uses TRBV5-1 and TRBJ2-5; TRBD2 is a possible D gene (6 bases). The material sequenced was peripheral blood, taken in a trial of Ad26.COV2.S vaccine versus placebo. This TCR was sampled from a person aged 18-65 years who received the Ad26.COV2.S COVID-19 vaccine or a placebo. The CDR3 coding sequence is TGCGCCAGCGCAATCCCTGGGGGGAACCAAGAGACCCAGTACTTC. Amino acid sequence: CASAIPGGNQETQYF.